This T cell receptor (beta chain) was identified during a study of brain metastases from non-small cell lung cancer. Findings and limits, study-wide: T-cell clones appeared expanded in about 64% of brain metastases relative to matched primary tumors. Fewer infiltrating T cells were found in brain metastases than primaries. Brain metastases shared most TCR repertoire with primaries, with sparse T cells.

Turning to this clone: Its matching antigen is unknown.

Repertoires were generated with immunoSEQ multiplex PCR, while TCRdb's copy carries only in-frame clones and drops some. The sample has about 2,500 clones; under 85% are singletons. The CDR3 is made up of 13 amino acids. V was trimmed by 2 bases and J by 5 bases, leaving 9 bases between them. Germline loops: CDR1 KGHSH, CDR2 LQKENI. The receptor's source is a donor aged 40 or over with non-small cell lung cancer. The chain joins TRBV18 to TRBJ1-2, with a weak D call TRBD1 (5 bases). Material: tissue from a brain metastasis. CDR3 DNA: TGTGCCAGCTCACCAACACCAGGGTATGGCTACACCTTC. Translated: CASSPTPGYGYTF.